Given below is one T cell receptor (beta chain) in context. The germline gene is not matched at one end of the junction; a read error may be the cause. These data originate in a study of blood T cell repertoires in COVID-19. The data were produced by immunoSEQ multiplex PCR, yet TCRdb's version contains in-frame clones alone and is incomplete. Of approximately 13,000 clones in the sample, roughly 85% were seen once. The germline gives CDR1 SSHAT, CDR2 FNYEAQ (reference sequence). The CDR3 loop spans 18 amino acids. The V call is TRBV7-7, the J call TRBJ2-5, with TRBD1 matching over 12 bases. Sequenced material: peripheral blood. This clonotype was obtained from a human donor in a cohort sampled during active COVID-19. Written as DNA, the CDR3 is TGTGCTAGCAGCTTAGCACTGGGACAGGGGGCAACCCAAGAGACCCAGTACTTC. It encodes CASSLALGQGATQETQYF.